A selection of T cell receptor beta chains follows, all from one sample in a study of immune cell composition in non-small cell lung cancer. Profiled with immunoSEQ multiplex PCR; TCRdb holds only in-frame clones, not every one. The table lists approximately 1,200 clones, about 74% of them singletons. Material: lung tumor tissue. The receptors here all came from a human donor with non-small cell lung cancer. CDR3s include the opening cysteine and the closing phenylalanine or tryptophan. Fields, in order: V gene, J gene, clone size, D gene, CDR3 protein, CDR3 DNA. The D gene is left open where the match is weak. Clone size is shown for a subset of rows, as once, few, many or a class of expanded clone.

TRBV13,TRBJ2-1,-,TRBD2,CASSFPWTSGGQVDEQFF,TGTGCCAGCAGTTTCCCATGGACTAGCGGGGGGCAGGTCGATGAGCAGTTCTTC
TRBV9,TRBJ2-7,-,-,CASSVEDLGAVGNEQYF,TGTGCCAGCAGCGTAGAGGATTTAGGTGCCGTCGGGAACGAGCAGTACTTC
TRBV29-1,TRBJ2-7,-,TRBD1,CSGGTGGREQYF,TGCAGCGGCGGGACAGGGGGCCGTGAGCAGTACTTC
TRBV19,TRBJ1-4,few,TRBD1,CASTGRTGVNEKLFF,TGTGCCAGTACCGGTAGGACAGGGGTTAATGAAAAACTGTTTTTT
TRBV5-1,TRBJ2-6,-,-,CASSLDGSGANVLTF,TGCGCCAGCAGCTTGGACGGCTCTGGGGCCAACGTCCTGACTTTC
TRBV7-2,TRBJ1-1,-,-,CASSLSRDGTEAFF,TGTGCCAGCAGCTTAAGCCGGGATGGCACTGAAGCTTTCTTT
TRBV2,TRBJ2-7,-,TRBD1,CASRAPGQVYEQYF,TGTGCCAGCAGAGCCCCGGGACAGGTCTACGAGCAGTACTTC
TRBV5-1,TRBJ2-3,few,-,CASSLEGQAADTQYF,TGCGCCAGCAGCTTGGAGGGACAAGCAGCAGATACGCAGTATTTT
TRBV18,TRBJ1-1,-,-,CASSPLQGQDTEAFF,TGTGCCAGCTCACCACTACAGGGTCAGGACACTGAAGCTTTCTTT
TRBV7-8,TRBJ2-1,once,-,CASSLTNGRYNEQFF,TGTGCCAGCAGCTTAACTAATGGCCGGTACAATGAGCAGTTCTTC
TRBV25-1,TRBJ2-2,few,-,CASRDTGTGELFF,TGTGCCAGCCGGGACACGGGTACCGGGGAGCTGTTTTTT
TRBV5-5,TRBJ1-3,-,-,CASSLWPGIGNTIYF,TGTGCCAGCAGCTTGTGGCCGGGGATAGGAAACACCATATATTTT
TRBV19,TRBJ2-1,few,-,CAVKGEGSGEQFF,TGTGCCGTAAAGGGTGAGGGTTCCGGTGAGCAGTTCTTC
TRBV11-3,TRBJ2-1,-,TRBD2,CASSGLAGNEQFF,TGTGCCAGCAGTGGACTAGCGGGTAATGAGCAGTTCTTC
TRBV5-1,TRBJ2-1,once,-,CASSSRDTGVPSYNEQFF,TGCGCCAGCAGCTCCCGGGACACTGGTGTACCTTCCTACAATGAGCAGTTCTTC
TRBV5-4,TRBJ2-7,-,TRBD1,CASSLDPGGEYEQYF,TGTGCCAGCAGCTTGGATCCAGGGGGCGAGTACGAGCAGTACTTC
TRBV7-2,TRBJ1-1,-,-,CASSLGTRGYEAFF,TGTGCCAGCAGCTTAGGCACCCGGGGTTATGAAGCTTTCTTT
TRBV2,TRBJ2-3,-,-,CASSEGSRGYTDTQYF,TGTGCCAGCAGTGAAGGGTCCCGCGGGTACACAGATACGCAGTATTTT
TRBV2,TRBJ1-2,-,-,CASSPRVFGYTF,TGTGCCAGCAGTCCCAGGGTATTTGGCTACACCTTC